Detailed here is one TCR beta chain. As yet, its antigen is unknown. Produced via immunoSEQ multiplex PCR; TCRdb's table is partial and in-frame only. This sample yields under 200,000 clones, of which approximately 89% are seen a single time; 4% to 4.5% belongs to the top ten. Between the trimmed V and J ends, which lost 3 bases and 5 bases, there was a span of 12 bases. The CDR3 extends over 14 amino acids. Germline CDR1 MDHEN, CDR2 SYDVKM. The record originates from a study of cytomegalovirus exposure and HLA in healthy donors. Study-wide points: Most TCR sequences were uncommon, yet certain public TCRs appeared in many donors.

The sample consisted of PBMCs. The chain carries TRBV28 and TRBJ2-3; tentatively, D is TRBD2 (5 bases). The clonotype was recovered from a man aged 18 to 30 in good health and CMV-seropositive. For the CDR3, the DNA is TGTGCCAGCAGTTTCACGAGGGCGTTAGATACGCAGTATTTT. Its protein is CASSFTRALDTQYF. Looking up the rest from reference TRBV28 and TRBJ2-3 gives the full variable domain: DVKVTQSSRYLVKRTGEKVFLECVQDMDHENMFWYRQDPGLGLRLIYFSYDVKMKEKGDIPEGYSVSREKKERFSLILESASTNQTSMYLCASSFTRALDTQYFGPGTRLTVL.